This TCR beta chain emerged from a study of identical twins. Study observations and caveats: In monozygotic twins, models underestimated the sharing of out-of-frame TCR alpha.

Trimming shortened V by 6 bases and J by 4 bases, and 12 bases separated the two germline ends. Germline lookup yields CDR1 LGHDT and CDR2 YNNKEL (reference sequence). The CDR3 runs to 13 residues. Unique molecular identifiers were present on the cDNA, and a universal primer site came from template switching. TCRdb used MiXCR to reprocess the 5' RACE reads, holding one entry per CDR3 protein. The sample records 460,000 or so distinct CDR3 sequences, approximately 14% being singletons. Comment on this clonotype: Its matching antigen is unknown.

The same sample was also used in a study of yellow fever vaccine responses in identical twins. From that report: Reports say the vaccine T cell response in twins looked partly convergent and partly personalized.

The specimen was CD4+ T cells sorted from blood. This rearrangement joins TRBV3-1 to TRBJ1-1; D ambiguous. The source of this sequence is a woman under 30 in good health. CDR3 coding DNA: TGTGCCAGCAGTCACGACTGGGGCACTGAAGCTTTCTTT. Its translation: CASSHDWGTEAFF.